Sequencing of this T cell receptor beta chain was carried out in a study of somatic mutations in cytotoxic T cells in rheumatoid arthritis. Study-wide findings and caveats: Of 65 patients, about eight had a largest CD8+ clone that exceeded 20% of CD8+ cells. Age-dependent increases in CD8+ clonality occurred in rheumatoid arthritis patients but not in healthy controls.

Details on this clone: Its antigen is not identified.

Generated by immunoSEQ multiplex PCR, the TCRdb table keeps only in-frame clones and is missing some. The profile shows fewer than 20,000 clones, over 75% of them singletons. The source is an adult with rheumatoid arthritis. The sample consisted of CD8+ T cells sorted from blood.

The DNA of the CDR3 is TGTGCTAGTGGTTTGGGGTCTAAGTGGACTGAAGCTTTCTTT. Its translation is CASGLGSKWTEAFF. The gene calls are TRBV12-5 and TRBJ1-1; D unresolved. The ends were cut back, 1 base at V and 5 bases at J, with 11 bases in the middle. The CDR3 covers 14 residues. The germline CDR1 and CDR2 sequences are LGHNT and FRNRAP.